This T cell receptor (beta chain) was captured by sequencing in a study of beta chain features in type 1 diabetes. Per donor, one heparinised blood draw averaged approximately 110 mL. It was via CD45RO/CCR7/CD25/CD127/CD95/CD27 that CD4+ naive, central memory, regulatory and stem cell-like memory cells were sorted. Isolated RNA was reverse transcribed in full, so expressed TCRB transcripts were sequenced. Data came from immunoSEQ multiplex PCR; TCRdb stores just in-frame clones and leaves some out. The data hold about 650,000 clones, with roughly an eighth observed a single time. With regard to this clone: Its antigen remains unknown.

There are 14 residues in the CDR3. The germline V gene has CDR1 SGHNT and CDR2 YYREEE (reference sequence). The ends were cut back, 4 bases at V and 3 bases at J, with 13 bases in the middle. Findings and limits, study-wide: There was a possibility that cDNA sequencing over-represented cells with high TCR expression. Researchers report that Type 1 diabetes patients had moderately but significantly shorter TCRB CDR3s across all four CD4+ subsets.

The V and J genes are TRBV5-4 and TRBJ2-5; the D call may be TRBD1 or TRBD2 (7 bases each). Material for sequencing was naive CD4+ T cells from blood. This clonotype was obtained from a man aged 30 to 39 with type 1 diabetes. CDR3 in DNA: TGTGCCAGCAGCCGAAGCGGGACAGAAGAGACCCAGTACTTC. Encoded protein: CASSRSGTEETQYF.